The 25 T cell receptor beta chains reported below all come from one sample, sequenced in a study of blood T cell repertoires in COVID-19. Here immunoSEQ multiplex PCR was the method, and the copy in TCRdb shows in-frame clones only, minus some. The sample carries under 500,000 clones, approximately 90% recorded once. Sequencing was carried out using PBMCs or T cells enriched from blood (not recorded which). These receptors were taken from a man aged 30-40 years who had recovered from COVID-19.

This chain uses TRBV10-3 with TRBJ2-2, with D tentatively TRBD1 (6 bases). The CDR3 has 14 residues. The germline CDR1 and CDR2 sequences are ENHRY and SYGVKD. Trimming cost V 10 bases and J 1 base, with 13 bases left between them. In nucleotides, the CDR3 is TGTGCCACAGAAGGACAGATGAACACCGGGGAGCTGTTTTTT. It specifies CATEGQMNTGELFF.

The chain links TRBV29-1 to TRBJ1-1; the match to TRBD1 covers 7 bases. V gave up 7 bases and J gave up 2 bases; unmatched junction bases: 7. CDR3 length: 13 residues. The germline V gene encodes CDR1 SQVTM and CDR2 ANQGSEA. CDR3 amino acids: CSGVGGYNTEAFF. The CDR3, as DNA: TGCAGCGGAGTAGGGGGCTACAACACTGAAGCTTTCTTT.

V is TRBV19 and J is TRBJ2-7; 7 bases align to TRBD1. V was clipped by 6 bases and J by 6 bases; unmatched bases: 8. This CDR3 is built from 13 residues. Germline loops: CDR1 LNHDA, CDR2 SQIVND (reference sequence). CDR3 DNA sequence: TGTGCCAGTAGCGGGACAGCCGCCTCCGAGCAGTACTTC. Its protein product is CASSGTAASEQYF.

V gene TRBV28 combines with J gene TRBJ1-6, with 7 bases matching TRBD1. J lost 9 bases, V lost 5 bases, and 10 bases had no gene match. The CDR3 length is 15 residues. Per the germline V gene, CDR1 is MDHEN and CDR2 is SYDVKM. The CDR3 bases are TGTGCCAGCAGTATGACAGGGTCGATAAGTTCACCCCTCCACTTT. It yields the protein CASSMTGSISSPLHF.

V usage is TRBV13 and J usage is TRBJ2-1; TRBD1 agrees at 8 bases. V lost 4 bases and J lost 11; bases outside the gene matches: 10. This CDR3 contains 14 residues. The germline gives CDR1 PRHDT, CDR2 FYEKMQ (reference sequence). The CDR3 is CASSSGTGRFKQFF. The CDR3 DNA reads as TGTGCCAGCAGCTCGGGGACAGGAAGATTTAAGCAGTTCTTC.

This clone has just one count. CDR3 bases: TGTGCCAGCAGTTACTCGTGGGCGGGAGATAGTGAGCAGTTCTTC. The encoded protein is CASSYSWAGDSEQFF. V and J are TRBV6-5 and TRBJ2-1; 7 bases are a match to TRBD2. This CDR3 comprises 15 residues. Per the germline V gene, CDR1 is MNHEY and CDR2 is SVGAGI. J lost 9 bases, V lost 0 bases, and 8 bases had no gene match.

V usage is TRBV5-1 and J usage is TRBJ2-7; unclear D gene. Trimming took off 2 bases at V and 5 bases at J, with 8 bases between the two ends. The germline V gene has CDR1 SGHRS and CDR2 YFSETQ. This CDR3 is 12 amino acids long. CDR3 nucleotide sequence: TGCGCCAGCAGCTTTTCAGGTCACGAGCAGTACTTC. Amino acid sequence: CASSFSGHEQYF.

The chain links TRBV18 to TRBJ1-1, with 7 bases fitting TRBD1. J was trimmed by 0 bases and V by 1 base; bases with no gene match: 5. This CDR3 comprises 16 residues. In germline, CDR1 is KGHSH, CDR2 LQKENI. The CDR3 DNA reads TGTGCCAGCTCACCACGTCAGGGGGACATGAACACTGAAGCTTTCTTT. Translation: CASSPRQGDMNTEAFF.

V usage is TRBV28 and J usage is TRBJ1-5; weak D call: TRBD1 (6 bases). Germline V gene data show CDR1 as MDHEN and CDR2 as SYDVKM. CDR3 length equals 15 residues. Trimming removed 5 bases at V and 3 bases at J, with 14 bases between. CDR3 amino acids: CASSRPGGPNQPQHF. The CDR3 DNA reads as TGTGCCAGCAGTCGGCCCGGGGGGCCCAATCAGCCCCAGCATTTT. Using reference TRBV28 and TRBJ1-5 for the parts outside the CDR3, the full variable domain is DVKVTQSSRYLVKRTGEKVFLECVQDMDHENMFWYRQDPGLGLRLIYFSYDVKMKEKGDIPEGYSVSREKKERFSLILESASTNQTSMYLCASSRPGGPNQPQHFGDGTRLSIL.

V is TRBV11-3 and J is TRBJ1-1; D remains ambiguous. CDR1 is SGHNT and CDR2 is YENEEA in the germline V gene. The CDR3 covers 13 residues. V shed 5 bases and J shed 2 bases, with 9 bases lying between them. The CDR3 loop is CASSLQFNTEAFF. The CDR3 region has the DNA TGTGCCAGCAGCCTACAGTTTAACACTGAAGCTTTCTTT.

The chain joins TRBV6-2 or TRBV6-3 to TRBJ2-2; TRBD2 agrees at 8 bases. This CDR3 is 13 amino acids long. Trimming at V came to 4 bases and at J to 9 bases, leaving 4 bases not matched to a gene. Germline CDR1 MNHEY, CDR2 SVGEGT. CDR3 DNA sequence: TGTGCCAGCAGTTCTGGACTAGCTAGGGAGCTGTTTTTT. Translated, it gives CASSSGLARELFF.

This chain links TRBV19 with TRBJ1-4, with 8 bases that match TRBD1. The junction had 4 bases not matched to a gene; V was cut back by 3 bases and J by 7 bases. Per the germline V gene, CDR1 is LNHDA and CDR2 is SQIVND (reference sequence). CDR3 size: 14 residues. The CDR3 DNA is TGTGCCAGTAGTATCGGACAGGGAGCTGAAAAACTGTTTTTT. It is translated as CASSIGQGAEKLFF.

CDR3 in amino acids: CASMGGSTYEQYF. DNA of the CDR3: TGCGCCAGCATGGGCGGGAGTACCTACGAGCAGTACTTC. This chain links TRBV10-1 with TRBJ2-7; 7 bases are a match to TRBD2. V dropped 7 bases and J dropped 2; count of bases not matched to a gene: 5. The CDR3 extends over 13 amino acids. Germline loops: CDR1 WNHNN, CDR2 SYGVQD (reference sequence).

This clone was observed once. This chain uses TRBV2 with TRBJ2-7, with 9 bases fitting TRBD1. With 8 bases clipped from V and 6 bases from J, the junction kept 8 bases outside the gene matches. CDR1 and CDR2 (germline): SNHLY, FYNNEI. The CDR3 contains 13 residues. CDR3 residues: CASSGQGVSEQYF. The CDR3 DNA sequence: TGTGCCAGCTCGGGACAGGGTGTATCCGAGCAGTACTTC.

This CDR3 is CASSLSSSGTSYNEQFF. The CDR3 nucleotides read TGCGCCAGCAGCTTGTCGTCTAGCGGGACCTCCTACAATGAGCAGTTCTTC. The chain recombines TRBV5-1 with TRBJ2-1, with TRBD2 matching 9 bases. The V gene end was trimmed by 1 base and the J gene end by 0 bases; junction bases not matched to a gene: 5. This CDR3 region has 17 residues. CDR1 is SGHRS and CDR2 is YFSETQ in the germline V gene. Full variable domain (rest looked up from reference TRBV5-1 and TRBJ2-1): KAGVTQTPRYLIKTRGQQVTLSCSPISGHRSVSWYQQTPGQGLQFLFEYFSETQRNKGNFPGRFSGRQFSNSRSEMNVSTLELGDSALYLCASSLSSSGTSYNEQFFGPGTRLTVL.

V is TRBV27 and J is TRBJ1-2; unclear D gene. Germline CDR1 is MNHEY and CDR2 is SMNVEV (reference sequence). V lost 5 bases and J 5 bases, leaving 15 bases between the germline ends. This CDR3 has 14 amino acids. For the CDR3, the DNA is TGTGCCAGCAGTCCCCTGGGAGGAGGGTATGGCTACACCTTC. Encoded protein: CASSPLGGGYGYTF.

The chain uses TRBV10-3 and TRBJ2-7; TRBD2 might be the D (6 bases). The length of the CDR3 is 13 residues. Trimming removed 3 bases from V and 3 bases from J, with 9 bases in between. CDR1 is ENHRY, CDR2 SYGVKD, per germline. Here the CDR3 reads CAISDGDFYEQYF. CDR3 DNA: TGTGCCATCAGTGACGGGGACTTCTACGAGCAGTACTTC.

V gene TRBV30 combines with J gene TRBJ1-2, with 9 bases identical to TRBD1. This CDR3 region has 12 residues. J lost 4 bases, V lost 7 bases, and 4 bases had no gene match. Germline V gene data show CDR1 as GTSNPN and CDR2 as SVGIG (reference sequence). The CDR3 nucleotides are TGTGCCTCTACAGGGGGCGCCTATGGCTACACCTTC. It codes for CASTGGAYGYTF.

This chain uses TRBV11-2 with TRBJ1-3, with TRBD1 as a possible D gene (6 bases). CDR1 is SGHAT, CDR2 FQNNGV, per germline. Trimming took 4 bases from V and 5 from J, leaving 21 bases between them. The CDR3 has 17 residues. The CDR3 spells CASSSVNHREGRNTIYF. The CDR3 bases are TGTGCCAGCAGCTCGGTAAACCACAGGGAAGGCAGAAACACCATATATTTT. The whole variable domain, remainder taken from reference TRBV11-2 and TRBJ1-3, is EAGVAQSPRYKIIEKRQSVAFWCNPISGHATLYWYQQILGQGPKLLIQFQNNGVVDDSQLPKDRFSAERLKGVDSTLKIQPAKLEDSAVYLCASSSVNHREGRNTIYFGEGSWLTVV.

The chain recombines TRBV18 with TRBJ2-4, with 7 bases that match TRBD2. V lost 2 bases, J lost 7 bases, and 2 bases stayed unmatched. Germline V gene lookup returns CDR1 KGHSH and CDR2 LQKENI. CDR3 length: 13 residues. The CDR3 DNA reads as TGTGCCAGCTCACCAGGGGAGGGGAACATTCAGTACTTC. It specifies CASSPGEGNIQYF.

The chain joins TRBV10-3 to TRBJ2-1, with 12 bases fitting TRBD1. Per the germline V gene, CDR1 is ENHRY and CDR2 is SYGVKD. The junction had 2 bases not matched to a gene; V was cut back by 0 bases and J by 8 bases. This CDR3 spans 15 amino acids. CDR3 nucleotides: TGTGCCATCAGTGAGTCGGGACAGGGGGCATATGAGCAGTTCTTC. This encodes CAISESGQGAYEQFF.

This clone was seen only once. This chain uses TRBV6-5 with TRBJ1-2; D is possibly TRBD1 (5 bases). Trimming took off 2 bases at V and 2 bases at J, with 6 bases between the two ends. The CDR3 has 13 residues. Germline-derived CDR1 and CDR2 are MNHEY and SVGAGI. In DNA, the CDR3 is TGTGCCAGCAGTTACGCAGGGAACTATGGCTACACCTTC. Its translation is CASSYAGNYGYTF.

This clone was counted a single time. The chain joins TRBV11-2 to TRBJ1-1; 7 nucleotides agree with TRBD1. CDR1 is SGHAT, CDR2 FQNNGV, per germline. J lost 5 bases, V lost 1 base, and 7 bases had no gene match. The CDR3 consists of 15 residues. The CDR3 sequence is CASSLVTGVGTEAFF. CDR3 DNA sequence: TGTGCCAGCAGCTTAGTTACAGGGGTTGGTACTGAAGCTTTCTTT.

This sequence joins TRBV5-1 and TRBJ2-2; 8 bases are shared with TRBD1. Germline assignment: CDR1 SGHRS and CDR2 YFSETQ. CDR3 length: 15 residues. Unmatched junction bases numbered 3, after V lost 4 bases and J lost 1 base. The CDR3 bases are TGCGCCAGCAGCCGGACAGGGTTGAACACCGGGGAGCTGTTTTTT. As protein: CASSRTGLNTGELFF.

V and J are TRBV4-1 and TRBJ2-7; D is perhaps TRBD1 (5 bases). Germline-derived CDR1 and CDR2 are MGHRA and YSYEKL. The V and J ends lost 0 bases and 3 bases respectively, with 9 bases between them. This CDR3 is 14 amino acids long. CDR3 in amino acids: CASSQDRTFYEQYF. CDR3 in DNA: TGCGCCAGCAGCCAAGATAGGACATTCTACGAGCAGTACTTC.